The 16 T cell receptor beta chains reported below all come from one sample, sequenced in a study of T cells after yellow fever vaccination. Each CDR3 protein is one row after TCRdb ran MiXCR on the 5' RACE reads. The data show approximately 600,000 distinct CDR3 sequences, 12% seen once. Sequencing was performed on PBMCs, taken on the day of the yellow fever booster vaccination. The receptors derive from a man younger than 45 who received the YFV17D yellow fever vaccine.

This clonotype has just a few counts. The chain is built from TRBV6-2 or TRBV6-3 and TRBJ2-1; D gene uncertain. Trimming pared 6 bases from V and 7 bases from J, leaving 10 bases between. This CDR3 is 12 amino acids long. Per the germline V gene, CDR1 is MNHEY and CDR2 is SVGEGT. CDR3 amino acids: CASSPTHNEQFF. CDR3 nucleotide sequence: TGTGCCAGCAGCCCCACACATAATGAGCAGTTCTTC.

DNA for the CDR3: TGCAGTGCTAGACCTATGGCGAACCAAGAGACCCAGTACTTC. Protein: CSARPMANQETQYF. This chain links TRBV20-1 with TRBJ2-5; unclear D gene. CDR3 length: 14 amino acids. With 2 bases removed from V and 0 bases from J, the gap between germline ends came to 10 bases. Germline-derived CDR1 and CDR2 are DFQATT and SNEGSKA (reference sequence).

This clonotype was detected a few times. The V gene is TRBV20-1, the J gene TRBJ2-7; 8 bases map to TRBD1. The length of the CDR3 is 13 residues. The germline gives CDR1 DFQATT, CDR2 SNEGSKA (reference sequence). V shed 6 bases and J 4 bases; nucleotides not matched to a gene: 8. CDR3 sequence (DNA): TGCAGTGCAGCAGGGGGCTTGTATTACGAGCAGTACTTC. Amino acid sequence: CSAAGGLYYEQYF.

This clonotype was recorded many times. CDR3 bases: TGTGCCAGCAGAAACACAGATACGCAGTATTTT. Its protein product is CASRNTDTQYF. The gene calls are TRBV7-2 and TRBJ2-3; D gene unclear. The CDR3 covers 11 residues. Germline CDR1 reads SGHTA; CDR2 reads FQGNSA. Between the trimmed V and J ends, which lost 6 bases and 2 bases, there was a span of 3 bases.

This clonotype was observed many times. The gene calls are TRBV10-3 and TRBJ2-5, with TRBD1 matching 8 bases. This CDR3 contains 14 residues. Trimming removed 6 bases from V and 5 bases from J; junction bases left unmatched: 8. Germline V gives CDR1 ENHRY, CDR2 SYGVKD. CDR3 DNA: TGTGCCATCAGCCGGGACAGGCGCCAGGAGACCCAGTACTTC. Amino acid sequence: CAISRDRRQETQYF.

This clonotype was picked up many times. This sequence joins TRBV18 and TRBJ2-3, with D maybe TRBD2 (5 bases). This CDR3 region has 14 residues. Between the trimmed V and J ends, which lost 2 bases and 5 bases, there was a span of 11 bases. Germline V gives CDR1 KGHSH, CDR2 LQKENI. The CDR3 here is CASSPNSARDTQYF. In nucleotides, the CDR3 is TGTGCCAGCTCACCAAATAGCGCCCGAGATACGCAGTATTTT.

This clonotype was counted only a few times. The J gene is TRBJ2-2, the V gene TRBV20-1; 8 bases align to TRBD2. The CDR3 covers 15 residues. The V segment lost 5 bases and the J segment 0 bases; nucleotides outside the gene matches: 5. CDR1 is DFQATT, CDR2 SNEGSKA, per germline (reference sequence). The CDR3 loop is CSAQRGRANTGELFF. CDR3 DNA: TGCAGTGCTCAGCGGGGGAGAGCGAACACCGGGGAGCTGTTTTTT.

This clonotype was recorded at least ten times. This chain uses TRBV5-1 with TRBJ2-1, with D tentatively TRBD2 (6 bases). This CDR3 contains 14 residues. Germline-derived CDR1 and CDR2 are SGHRS and YFSETQ. The V end was cut by 0 bases, the J end by 10 bases, with 14 bases between. The CDR3 DNA follows: TGCGCCAGCAGCTTGGGACTAGACTTCCGCGAGCAGTTCTTC. Its protein product is CASSLGLDFREQFF.

This chain connects TRBV29-1 to TRBJ2-3, with D possibly being TRBD1 or TRBD2 (6 bases each). The CDR3 is 13 amino acids. Germline CDR1 SQVTM, CDR2 ANQGSEA. Trimming cost V 7 bases and J 4 bases, with 15 bases left between them. The CDR3 nucleotides read TGCAGCGCGGGACACGGGAGCCCAGATACGCAGTATTTT. Amino acids: CSAGHGSPDTQYF.

The rearrangement links TRBV4-3 to TRBJ2-6; perhaps TRBD2 as D (5 bases). Germline V lookup: CDR1 LGHNA, CDR2 YSLEER. The V gene lost 0 bases and the J gene lost 2 bases, with 14 bases spanning the gap. The CDR3 spans 18 residues. CDR3 residues: CASSQDFSAGAGANVLTF. The CDR3 bases are TGCGCCAGCAGCCAAGATTTCAGCGCCGGGGCTGGGGCCAACGTCCTGACTTTC.

A word on this clonotype: The junction departs from germline at one end; a sequencing error may be responsible. V is TRBV20-1 and J is TRBJ2-3; TRBD2 might be the D (6 bases). The CDR3 runs 17 residues. CDR1 DFQATT and CDR2 SNEGSKA come from the germline V gene (reference sequence). The CDR3 DNA is TGCTGTGCTAGAGATAACCTTCTAGCGACTAGCACAGATACGCAGTATTTT. Encoded protein: CCARDNLLATSTDTQYF.

This clonotype showed up just a few times. The V and J genes are TRBV4-3 and TRBJ2-7; 9 bases fit TRBD1. After removal of 4 bases from V and 2 bases from J, the junction contained 6 bases not matched to a gene. Looked up from germline, CDR1 is LGHNA and CDR2 is YSLEER. The CDR3 sequence is 15 residues long. CDR3 nucleotide sequence: TGCGCCAGCAGCCGCTCGGGACAGGGTCCCTACGAGCAGTACTTC. Its translation is CASSRSGQGPYEQYF.

The J gene is TRBJ2-7, the V gene TRBV18; 8 bases fit TRBD2. The CDR3 has 13 amino acids. Trimming took 5 bases from V and 6 from J; bases not matched to a gene: 6. Germline values: CDR1 KGHSH, CDR2 LQKENI. CDR3 in DNA: TGTGCCAGCTCAGCACGGGAGGGTGGCGAGCAGTACTTC. Translating gives CASSAREGGEQYF.

This chain joins TRBV9 and TRBJ2-1; 11 bases match TRBD2. This CDR3 comprises 15 residues. CDR1 is SGDLS and CDR2 is YYNGEE in the germline V gene. V trimming: 2 bases; J trimming: 7 bases; junction bases outside the gene matches: 5. CDR3 coding DNA: TGTGCCAGCAGCGTGACTAGCGGGGCACCGAATGAGCAGTTCTTC. Amino acids: CASSVTSGAPNEQFF.

Only a few counts were recorded for this clonotype. This rearrangement joins TRBV6-5 to TRBJ2-1, with 9 bases lining up with TRBD1. V lost 2 bases to trimming and J lost 7 bases; unmatched junction nucleotides: 6. In germline, CDR1 is MNHEY, CDR2 SVGAGI. The CDR3 totals 15 residues. CDR3 DNA: TGTGCCAGCAGTTACACCGGGACAGGGCCAAATGAGCAGTTCTTC. This encodes CASSYTGTGPNEQFF.

This clonotype was counted only a few times. The J gene is TRBJ2-7, the V gene TRBV30; D call uncertain. The V end lost 2 bases, the J end lost 5 bases, and 10 bases lay between the germline ends. Germline lookup yields CDR1 GTSNPN and CDR2 SVGIG (reference sequence). This CDR3 is 12 amino acids long. In DNA, the CDR3 is TGTGCCTGGAGTAGCGACTTCCACGAGCAGTACTTC. This encodes CAWSSDFHEQYF.